The rows below give T cell receptor beta chains drawn from one sample of a study of human T cells and chemical hapten exposure. TCRdb called the RACE reads again in MiXCR, with one record for every CDR3 protein. The table has around 380,000 distinct CDR3 sequences, approximately 5% seen once; the top ten hold over 7%. This specimen consisted of whole blood, obtained in connection with sensitization to the hapten diphenylcyclopropenone (DPC). The receptor set was obtained from a woman aged 18-30 years with alopecia areata. Some clones in this sample may be carry-over from other donors' samples. Both conserved end residues are part of each CDR3. D genes are given only for firm matches. A row's size may be missing; if present it is once, few, many or a size class.

J | V | size | D | CDR3 | DNA
TRBJ2-3 | TRBV28 | many | - | CASSFSGSSQYF | TGTGCCAGCAGTTTTAGCGGCAGTTCGCAGTATTTT
TRBJ2-7 | TRBV5-1 | - | TRBD2 | CASSLGGLAGDEQYF | TGCGCCAGCAGCTTGGGAGGACTAGCGGGAGACGAGCAGTACTTC
TRBJ2-7 | TRBV9 | few | TRBD1 | CASSQSDQGVYDYEQYF | TGTGCCAGCAGCCAATCCGACCAGGGGGTCTACGACTACGAGCAGTACTTC
TRBJ1-2 | TRBV6-4 | few | - | CASSDSGPPGDGYTF | TGTGCCAGCAGTGACTCTGGACCCCCTGGGGATGGCTACACCTTC
TRBJ2-2 | TRBV29-1 | few | - | CSVRLGGFNTGELFF | TGCAGCGTGCGTCTCGGGGGCTTCAACACCGGGGAGCTGTTTTTT
TRBJ1-6 | TRBV7-2 | many | - | CASSLVPGAGVMPPLHF | TGTGCCAGCAGCTTAGTCCCTGGGGCAGGAGTCATGCCACCCCTCCACTTT
TRBJ2-1 | TRBV10-2 | many | - | CASSGQGTDNEQFF | TGCGCCAGCAGTGGACAAGGGACTGACAATGAGCAGTTCTTC
TRBJ2-3 | TRBV12-5 | - | TRBD2 | CASAGGAKFDTQYF | TGTGCTAGTGCCGGGGGGGCGAAATTTGATACGCAGTATTTT
TRBJ1-6 | TRBV6-5 | - | - | CASSPVPGQTYNSPLHF | TGTGCCAGCAGCCCAGTGCCGGGGCAAACCTATAATTCACCCCTCCACTTT
TRBJ1-1 | TRBV6-5 | - | - | CASSRDGYRMNAEAFF | TGTGCCAGCAGCCGAGACGGCTACCGCATGAACGCTGAAGCTTTCTTT
TRBJ2-3 | TRBV14 | - | TRBD2 | CASSQELAGANTDTQYF | TGTGCCAGCAGCCAAGAATTAGCGGGGGCAAACACAGATACGCAGTATTTT
TRBJ1-1 | TRBV6-2/TRBV6-3 | - | - | CANSYSKGIRTEAFF | TGTGCCAACAGTTACTCAAAGGGTATACGCACTGAAGCTTTCTTT
TRBJ1-1 | TRBV6-6 | many | - | CASSYPQSGANTEAFF | TGTGCCAGCAGTTATCCGCAGTCAGGGGCGAACACTGAAGCTTTCTTT
TRBJ2-3 | TRBV4-3 | few | TRBD2 | CASSQDRLAGRTDTQYF | TGCGCCAGCAGCCAAGATCGGCTAGCGGGGCGCACAGATACGCAGTATTTT
TRBJ2-5 | TRBV6-5 | - | TRBD2 | CASSYSQTSGQETQYF | TGTGCCAGCAGTTACTCCCAGACTAGCGGGCAAGAGACCCAGTACTTC
TRBJ1-1 | TRBV6-6 | many | - | CASIWGEDTEAFF | TGTGCCAGCATATGGGGGGAGGACACTGAAGCTTTCTTT
TRBJ1-4 | TRBV21-1 | - | - | CASSKRPGGQGTATNEKLFF | TGTGCCAGCAGCAAACGGCCGGGGGGACAGGGAACCGCAACTAATGAAAAACTGTTTTTT
TRBJ2-3 | TRBV6-2/TRBV6-3 | many | - | CASEADTQYF | TGTGCCAGCGAGGCAGATACGCAGTATTTT
TRBJ1-1 | TRBV14 | few | TRBD1 | CASSPLGQGNTEAFF | TGTGCCAGCAGCCCGCTAGGACAGGGGAACACTGAAGCTTTCTTT
TRBJ2-7 | TRBV14 | - | - | CASSQVDGYEQYF | TGTGCCAGCAGCCAAGTTGACGGCTACGAGCAGTACTTC
TRBJ1-5 | TRBV25-1 | many | - | CASSVSYSNQPQHF | TGTGCCAGCAGTGTGAGTTATAGCAATCAGCCCCAGCATTTT
TRBJ1-4 | TRBV27 | few | - | CASSPFPVNEKLFF | TGTGCCAGCAGTCCCTTCCCAGTGAATGAAAAACTGTTTTTT
TRBJ2-3 | TRBV10-2 | - | TRBD2 | CASSGTSGGGTQYF | TGCGCCAGCAGCGGGACTAGCGGGGGGGGGACGCAGTATTTT
TRBJ1-2 | TRBV13 | few | - | CASSPDPRIAF | TGTGCCAGCAGCCCAGATCCCCGAATCGCCTTC
TRBJ1-3 | TRBV4-1 | many | - | CASSQVGRGPSGNTIYF | TGCGCCAGCAGCCAAGTTGGAAGGGGCCCCTCTGGAAACACCATATATTTT
TRBJ2-7 | TRBV7-9 | many | - | CASSEDEPYEQYF | TGTGCCAGCAGCGAAGACGAACCATACGAGCAGTACTTC
TRBJ2-3 | TRBV6-2/TRBV6-3 | many | TRBD1 | CASRKITGVYTQYF | TGTGCCAGCAGAAAAATTACAGGGGTTTATACGCAGTATTTT
TRBJ2-2 | TRBV29-1 | many | - | CSVHTGELFF | TGCAGCGTACACACCGGGGAGCTGTTTTTT
TRBJ1-2 | TRBV12-3/TRBV12-4 | few | TRBD1 | CASTRGPLYYGYTF | TGTGCCAGTACCAGGGGGCCGTTATACTATGGCTACACCTTC
TRBJ2-5 | TRBV5-1 | - | - | CASSPDLGYQETQYF | TGCGCCAGCAGCCCAGACCTAGGGTACCAAGAGACCCAGTACTTC
TRBJ1-5 | TRBV18 | - | - | CASGESNSNQPQHF | TGTGCCAGCGGCGAGTCTAATAGCAATCAGCCCCAGCATTTT
TRBJ1-1 | TRBV7-2 | many | TRBD1 | CASSPTGGVGTEAFF | TGTGCCAGCAGCCCCACAGGGGGGGTGGGCACTGAAGCTTTCTTT
TRBJ1-6 | TRBV27 | - | TRBD1 | CASSLWDSVNSPLHF | TGTGCCAGCTCCCTATGGGACAGTGTCAATTCACCCCTCCACTTT
TRBJ2-3 | TRBV4-2 | many | TRBD2 | CASSQEWRGLEDTQYF | TGTGCCAGCAGCCAAGAATGGCGGGGACTAGAAGATACGCAGTATTTT
TRBJ2-3 | TRBV3-1 | many | TRBD2 | CASSQDVLAVTDTQYF | TGTGCCAGCAGCCAAGACGTGCTAGCGGTCACAGATACGCAGTATTTT
TRBJ2-7 | TRBV12-3/TRBV12-4 | - | - | CASTLGGGTYEQYF | TGTGCCAGCACCCTGGGAGGGGGGACCTACGAGCAGTACTTC
TRBJ2-4 | TRBV4-2 | - | - | CASSQESKLAKNIQYF | TGTGCCAGCAGCCAAGAGAGCAAGTTAGCCAAAAACATTCAGTACTTC
TRBJ2-5 | TRBV11-1 | - | - | CASRLTGPPETQYF | TGTGCCAGCCGCTTGACAGGACCCCCAGAGACCCAGTACTTC
TRBJ2-1 | TRBV5-5 | few | TRBD2 | CASSQGTSGGAISSYNEQFF | TGTGCCAGCAGCCAGGGGACTAGCGGGGGGGCGATAAGCTCCTACAATGAGCAGTTCTTC
TRBJ2-3 | TRBV6-4 | - | - | CASSSSSTDTQYF | TGTGCCAGCAGTTCCTCTAGCACAGATACGCAGTATTTT
TRBJ2-3 | TRBV7-9 | - | - | CASSLESQDTQYF | TGTGCCAGCAGCTTAGAGTCCCAAGATACGCAGTATTTT
TRBJ1-6 | TRBV13 | many | TRBD1 | CASSPAGTGNSPLHF | TGTGCCAGCAGCCCCGCAGGGACAGGGAATTCACCCCTCCACTTT
TRBJ1-2 | TRBV29-1 | - | - | CSVEAGSDYGYTF | TGCAGCGTTGAAGCGGGGTCGGACTATGGCTACACCTTC
TRBJ1-1 | TRBV5-4 | few | - | CASSSWGRMNTEAFF | TGTGCCAGCAGCTCATGGGGCCGGATGAACACTGAAGCTTTCTTT
TRBJ2-1 | TRBV5-6 | - | TRBD1 | CASSSTGGNEQFF | TGTGCCAGCAGCTCGACAGGGGGCAATGAGCAGTTCTTC
TRBJ1-6 | TRBV6-5 | many | - | CASSHRSGVTYNSPLHF | TGTGCCAGCAGCCACCGTTCAGGGGTCACCTATAATTCACCCCTCCACTTT
TRBJ1-3 | TRBV12-3/TRBV12-4 | - | - | CASRAVRGSRNTIYF | TGTGCCAGCAGGGCAGTGCGGGGAAGTCGAAACACCATATATTTT
TRBJ2-7 | TRBV4-3 | few | TRBD1 | CASSQEAGTGAYEQYF | TGCGCCAGCAGCCAAGAGGCCGGGACAGGGGCCTACGAGCAGTACTTC
TRBJ2-4 | TRBV5-6 | - | TRBD2 | CASSLNSGGLRDIQYF | TGTGCCAGCAGCTTGAATAGCGGGGGCCTCCGCGACATTCAGTACTTC
TRBJ2-5 | TRBV25-1 | many | - | CASRASGAGQETQYF | TGTGCCAGCAGAGCCTCAGGGGCTGGCCAAGAGACCCAGTACTTC
TRBJ1-2 | TRBV7-2 | many | TRBD1 | CASSSDRGPNYGYTF | TGTGCCAGCAGCTCGGACAGGGGGCCTAACTATGGCTACACCTTC
TRBJ2-1 | TRBV5-8 | many | - | CASSLLGGSYNEQFF | TGTGCCAGCAGCTTGCTGGGGGGCTCCTACAATGAGCAGTTCTTC
TRBJ1-1 | TRBV12-5 | many | TRBD1 | CASGMTGTANTEAFF | TGTGCTAGTGGGATGACCGGGACAGCGAACACTGAAGCTTTCTTT
TRBJ2-3 | TRBV7-7 | many | TRBD2 | CASSLGGAGGPDTQYF | TGTGCTAGCAGCTTAGGGGGAGCGGGGGGTCCAGATACGCAGTATTTT
TRBJ2-3 | TRBV5-1 | few | - | CASSFRIFGGWDPNTDTQYF | TGCGCCAGCAGCTTTCGGATTTTTGGCGGGTGGGACCCTAACACAGATACGCAGTATTTT